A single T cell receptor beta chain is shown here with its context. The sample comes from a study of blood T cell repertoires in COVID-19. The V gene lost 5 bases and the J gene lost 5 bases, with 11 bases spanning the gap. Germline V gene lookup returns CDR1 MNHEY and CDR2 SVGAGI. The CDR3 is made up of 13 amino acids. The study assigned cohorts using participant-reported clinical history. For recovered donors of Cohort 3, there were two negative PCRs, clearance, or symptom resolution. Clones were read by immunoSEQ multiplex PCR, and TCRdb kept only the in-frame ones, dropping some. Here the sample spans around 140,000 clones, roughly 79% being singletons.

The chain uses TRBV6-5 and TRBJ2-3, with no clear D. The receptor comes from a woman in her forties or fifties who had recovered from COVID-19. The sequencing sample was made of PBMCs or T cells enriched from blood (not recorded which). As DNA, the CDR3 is TGTGCCAGCAGTCTACCGCCCGAAGATACGCAGTATTTT. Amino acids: CASSLPPEDTQYF.